In this sample, the clone carrying this T cell receptor (beta chain) turned up a few times. Its antigen is unidentified. One entry per CDR3 protein, called by TCRdb with MiXCR from the reads. Of about 700,000 distinct CDR3 sequences detected, around 31% appear once; the ten largest clones hold 15% to 20%. Germline CDR1 LNHDA, CDR2 SQIVND (reference sequence). With 7 bases removed from V and 4 bases from J, the gap between germline ends came to 20 bases. The CDR3 sequence is 16 residues long. The data derive from a study of T cell repertoires in cytomegalovirus infection. The overall study: Carrying CMV and the relevant HLA type showed in public TCR beta signatures.

Findings and limits, study-wide: HLA-C-restricted, CMV-specific TCR beta clonotypes were dominant ex vivo. Totalled public TCR beta family frequency picked out people who carried CMV plus the relevant HLA.

The starting material was cultured PBMCs, obtained from culture after CMV antigen stimulation. The chain couples TRBV19 to TRBJ1-5; D remains ambiguous. This sequence was found in a human donor in good health (CMV status not recorded). Some clones in this sample may be carry-over from other donors' samples. Here the CDR3 DNA reads TGTGCCAGTACCCTCAGTCCGGGGTGGGGAAATCAGCCCCAGCATTTT. Translation gives CASTLSPGWGNQPQHF.